Sequencing of this TCR beta chain was carried out in a study of OX40 agonist ivuxolimab in advanced cancers. The wider study: The dose-escalation group included hepatocellular carcinoma, melanoma, renal cell carcinoma and head and neck cancer. Study-wide points: In the 0.1 to 3.0 mg/kg range, CD4+ and CD8+ blood T cells had expanded clonally by week 6. In the 0.1-3.0 mg/kg groups, partial responders showed among the lowest expansion.

V gave up 1 base and J gave up 8 bases, with 11 bases separating them. This CDR3 contains 14 residues. The germline V gene encodes CDR1 LGHNA and CDR2 YNFKEQ. About this clone: Its antigen is currently unknown.

Profiled with immunoSEQ multiplex PCR; TCRdb holds only in-frame clones, not every one. The sample has tens of thousands of clones, around nine tenths seen once; the top ten hold about 32%. The chain has TRBV4-2 and TRBJ1-4, with D hard to call. Here the sequenced sample was CD4+ or CD8+ T cells sorted from blood, taken in a trial of the OX40 agonist ivuxolimab. This receptor was identified in an adult with an advanced solid tumor such as melanoma, head and neck, liver or kidney cancer. The chain's CDR3 is CASSQVGSGEKLFF. Here the CDR3 DNA reads TGTGCCAGCAGCCAAGTAGGATCGGGGGAAAAACTGTTTTTT.